This T cell receptor (beta chain) was obtained from a study of blood T cells in healthy people across ages. For the second PCR, which ran for about 6 to 11 cycles, a sample-barcoded 5' primer and a J-beta primer mix were used. TCRdb used MiXCR to reprocess the 5' RACE reads, holding one entry per CDR3 protein. The table lists 1.2 million to 1.5 million distinct CDR3 sequences, 59% of them singletons. V lost 4 bases to trimming and J lost 11 bases; unmatched junction nucleotides: 7. The CDR3 consists of 13 residues. CDR1 and CDR2 from the germline V gene are MNHEY and SMNVEV (reference sequence). V usage is TRBV27 and J usage is TRBJ2-5, with 10 bases matching TRBD1. The material sequenced was blood. The receptor was derived from a man between 18 and 35 years old in good health. CDR3 region: CASSYRTGGEQYF. Written as DNA, the CDR3 is TGTGCCAGCAGTTACAGGACAGGGGGAGAGCAGTACTTC.